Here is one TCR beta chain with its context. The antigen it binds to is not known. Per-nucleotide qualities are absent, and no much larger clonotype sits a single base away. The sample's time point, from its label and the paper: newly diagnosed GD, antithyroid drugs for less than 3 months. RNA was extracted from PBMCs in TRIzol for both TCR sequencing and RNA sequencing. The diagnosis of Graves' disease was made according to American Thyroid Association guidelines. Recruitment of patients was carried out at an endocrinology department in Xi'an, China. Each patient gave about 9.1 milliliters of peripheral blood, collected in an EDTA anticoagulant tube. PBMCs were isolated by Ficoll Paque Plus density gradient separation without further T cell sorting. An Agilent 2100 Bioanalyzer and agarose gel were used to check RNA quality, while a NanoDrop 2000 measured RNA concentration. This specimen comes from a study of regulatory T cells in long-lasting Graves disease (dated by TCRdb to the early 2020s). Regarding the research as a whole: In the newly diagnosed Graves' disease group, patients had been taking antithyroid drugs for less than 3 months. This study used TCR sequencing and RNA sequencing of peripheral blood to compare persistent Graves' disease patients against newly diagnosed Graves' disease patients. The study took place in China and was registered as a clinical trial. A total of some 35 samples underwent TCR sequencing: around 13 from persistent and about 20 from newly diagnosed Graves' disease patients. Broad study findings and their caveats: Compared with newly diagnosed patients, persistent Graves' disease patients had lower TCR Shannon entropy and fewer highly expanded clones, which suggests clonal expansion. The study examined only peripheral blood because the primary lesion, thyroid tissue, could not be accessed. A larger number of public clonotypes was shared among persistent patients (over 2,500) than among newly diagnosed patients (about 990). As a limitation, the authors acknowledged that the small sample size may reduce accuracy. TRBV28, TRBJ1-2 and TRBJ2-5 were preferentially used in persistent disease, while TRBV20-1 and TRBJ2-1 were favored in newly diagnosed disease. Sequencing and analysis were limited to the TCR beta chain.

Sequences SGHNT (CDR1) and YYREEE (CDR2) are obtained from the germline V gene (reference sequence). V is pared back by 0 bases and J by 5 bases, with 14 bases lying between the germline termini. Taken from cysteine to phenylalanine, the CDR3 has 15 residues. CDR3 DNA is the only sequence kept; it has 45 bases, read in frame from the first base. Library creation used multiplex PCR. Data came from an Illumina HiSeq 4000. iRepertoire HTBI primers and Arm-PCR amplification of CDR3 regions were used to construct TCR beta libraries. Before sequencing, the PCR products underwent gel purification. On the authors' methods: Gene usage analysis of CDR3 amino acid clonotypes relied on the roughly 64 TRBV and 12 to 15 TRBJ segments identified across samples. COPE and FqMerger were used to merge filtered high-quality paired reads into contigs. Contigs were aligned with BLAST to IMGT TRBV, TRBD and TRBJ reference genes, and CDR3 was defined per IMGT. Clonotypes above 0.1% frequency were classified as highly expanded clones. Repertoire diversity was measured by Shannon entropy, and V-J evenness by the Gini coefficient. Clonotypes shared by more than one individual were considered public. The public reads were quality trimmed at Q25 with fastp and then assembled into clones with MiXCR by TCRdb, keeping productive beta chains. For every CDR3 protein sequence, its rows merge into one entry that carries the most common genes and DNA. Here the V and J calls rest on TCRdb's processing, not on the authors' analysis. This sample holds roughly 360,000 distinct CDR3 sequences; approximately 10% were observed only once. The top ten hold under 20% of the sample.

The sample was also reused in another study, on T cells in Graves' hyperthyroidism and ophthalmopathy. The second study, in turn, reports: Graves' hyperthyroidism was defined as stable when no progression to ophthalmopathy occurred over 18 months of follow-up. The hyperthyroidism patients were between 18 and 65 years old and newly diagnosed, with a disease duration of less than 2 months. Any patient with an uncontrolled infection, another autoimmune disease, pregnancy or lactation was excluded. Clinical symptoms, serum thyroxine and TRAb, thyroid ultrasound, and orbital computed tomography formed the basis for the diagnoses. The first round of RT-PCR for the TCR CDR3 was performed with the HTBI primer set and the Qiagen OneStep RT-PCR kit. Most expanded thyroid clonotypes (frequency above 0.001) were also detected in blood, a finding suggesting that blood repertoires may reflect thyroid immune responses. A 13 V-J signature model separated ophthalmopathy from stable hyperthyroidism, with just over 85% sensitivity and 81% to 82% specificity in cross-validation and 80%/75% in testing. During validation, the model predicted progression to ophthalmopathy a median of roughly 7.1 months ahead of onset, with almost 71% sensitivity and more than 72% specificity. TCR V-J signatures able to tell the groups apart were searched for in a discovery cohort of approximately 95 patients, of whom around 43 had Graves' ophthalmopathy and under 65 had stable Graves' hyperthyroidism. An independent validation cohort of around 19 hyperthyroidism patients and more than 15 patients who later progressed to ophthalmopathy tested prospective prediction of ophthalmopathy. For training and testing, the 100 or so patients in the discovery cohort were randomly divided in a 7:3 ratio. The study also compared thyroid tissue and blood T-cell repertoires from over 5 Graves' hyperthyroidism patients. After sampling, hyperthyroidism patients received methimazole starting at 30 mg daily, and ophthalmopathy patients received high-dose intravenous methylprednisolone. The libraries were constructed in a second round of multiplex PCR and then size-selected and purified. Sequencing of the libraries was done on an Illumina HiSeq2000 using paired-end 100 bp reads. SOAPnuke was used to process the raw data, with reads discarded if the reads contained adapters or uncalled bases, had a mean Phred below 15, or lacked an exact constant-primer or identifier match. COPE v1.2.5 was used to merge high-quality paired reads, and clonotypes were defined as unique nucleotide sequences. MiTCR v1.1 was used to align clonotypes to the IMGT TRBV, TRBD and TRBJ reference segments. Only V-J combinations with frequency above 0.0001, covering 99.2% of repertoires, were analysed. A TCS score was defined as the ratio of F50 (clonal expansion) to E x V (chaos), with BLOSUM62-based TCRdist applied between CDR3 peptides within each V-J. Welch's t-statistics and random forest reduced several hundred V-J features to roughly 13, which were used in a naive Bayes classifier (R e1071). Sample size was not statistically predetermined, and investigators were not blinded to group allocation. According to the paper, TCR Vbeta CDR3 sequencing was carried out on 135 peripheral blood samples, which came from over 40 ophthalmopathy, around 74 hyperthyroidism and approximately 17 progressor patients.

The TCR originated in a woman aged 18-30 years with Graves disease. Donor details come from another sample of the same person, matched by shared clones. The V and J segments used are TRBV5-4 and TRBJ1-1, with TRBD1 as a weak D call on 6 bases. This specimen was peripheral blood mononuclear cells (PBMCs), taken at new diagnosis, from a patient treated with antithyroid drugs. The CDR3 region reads CASSLVAGAATEAFF. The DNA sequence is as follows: TGTGCCAGCAGCTTGGTTGCAGGGGCGGCGACTGAAGCTTTCTTT.